The 32 T cell receptor beta chains below all came from one sample that was sequenced in a study of T cell responses to AZD1222 COVID-19 vaccine (dated by TCRdb to about 2021). Receptor libraries were prepared by the immunoSEQ multiplex PCR assay. TCRdb mirrors the immuneACCESS table, restricted to in-frame sequences. Some clones are absent from its copies; in checked studies, under half trace to an unresolved V gene, and the reason for the others is unknown. Recorded for this sample are about 120,000 clones; over 75% of them occurred a single time. Just over 4% of the sample goes to the ten largest clones. According to the study, the label for this sample's time point signals: about 28 days (+/-7) after the second vaccine dose. Sample treatment or condition, as interpreted from the label and publication: meningococcal conjugate vaccine given as trial control. Sequenced here: peripheral blood, sampled 28 days after the second dose of the MenACWY control vaccine. Source of these receptors: an adult who received the MenACWY meningococcal vaccine as a control.

The V call is TRBV7-8, the J call TRBJ2-2, with TRBD1 as a possible D gene (6 bases). V was pared by 2 bases and J by 1 base, with 17 bases between. Germline values: CDR1 SGHVS, CDR2 FQNEAQ. This CDR3 has 18 residues. The DNA for the CDR3 is TGTGCCAGCAGCTTATTCTGGGGGCGGCTTGGGAACACCGGGGAGCTGTTTTTT. Protein: CASSLFWGRLGNTGELFF.

J is TRBJ2-3 and V is TRBV5-1, with TRBD2 identical over 9 bases. Per the germline V gene, CDR1 is SGHRS and CDR2 is YFSETQ. CDR3 size: 16 residues. The junction had 3 bases not matched to a gene; V was cut back by 0 bases and J by 1 base. Written as DNA, the CDR3 is TGCGCCAGCAGCTTGGACATAGCGGGGGGCACAGATACGCAGTATTTT. As protein: CASSLDIAGGTDTQYF.

Turning to this clone: The same CDR3 also results from other DNA sequences found in this sample. This chain uses TRBV4-1 with TRBJ2-5, with D possibly TRBD1 on 5 matching bases. Germline CDR1 and CDR2: MGHRA and YSYEKL. V was shortened by 2 bases and J by 4 bases, with 11 bases between the two germline ends. CDR3 size: 14 residues. CDR3 residues: CASSQSGSGETQYF. CDR3 DNA: TGCGCCAGCAGCCAATCAGGGTCAGGAGAGACCCAGTACTTC.

J is TRBJ2-5 and V is TRBV4-2, with 12 bases matching TRBD2. Trimming at V came to 4 bases and at J to 5 bases, leaving 8 bases not matched to a gene. CDR3 length: 16 residues. Germline CDR1 and CDR2: LGHNA and YNFKEQ. CDR3 DNA: TGTGCCAGCAGCCCCACTGCCCTAGCGGGGGGGGAGACCCAGTACTTC. Encoded protein: CASSPTALAGGETQYF.

This clone has only one observation. J is TRBJ2-7 and V is TRBV7-8; no firm D call. The V end was cut by 1 base, the J end by 0 bases, with 13 bases between. The CDR3 consists of 16 residues. From germline, CDR1 is SGHVS and CDR2 FQNEAQ. The CDR3 spells CASSLGRWGSSYEQYV. The CDR3 DNA is TGTGCCAGCAGCTTAGGTCGCTGGGGTTCCTCCTACGAGCAGTACGTC.

The genes are TRBV5-1 and TRBJ2-2; perhaps D is TRBD1 or TRBD2 (5 bases each). Deletions cut 1 base from V and 6 bases from J, with 10 bases between. The CDR3 contains 14 residues. Germline values: CDR1 SGHRS, CDR2 YFSETQ. For the CDR3, the DNA is TGCGCCAGCAGCTTGCCGGGGACCGCCGGGGAGCTGTTTTTT. Translated, it gives CASSLPGTAGELFF.

This chain connects TRBV5-5 to TRBJ1-6; no firm D call. The CDR3 runs to 12 residues. The V end lost 5 bases, the J end lost 7 bases, and 7 bases lay between the germline ends. In germline, CDR1 is SGHKS, CDR2 YYEKEE (reference sequence). The CDR3 DNA reads as TGTGCCAGCAGGGGGTTAAATTCACCCCTCCACTTT. The encoded protein is CASRGLNSPLHF.

This chain uses TRBV6-5 with TRBJ1-6, with TRBD1 matching over 8 bases. Germline V gene sequence: CDR1 MNHEY, CDR2 SVGAGI. The CDR3 loop spans 14 amino acids. With 5 bases clipped from V and 6 bases from J, the junction kept 3 bases outside the gene matches. The CDR3 DNA follows: TGTGCCAGCAGTCAAACAGGGGGTAATTCACCCCTCCACTTT. Residues: CASSQTGGNSPLHF.

This clone was seen once. The chain carries TRBV6-5 and TRBJ2-1, with 10 bases aligning to TRBD1. Germline V gives CDR1 MNHEY, CDR2 SVGAGI. This CDR3 has 16 residues. V was clipped by 0 bases and J by 3 bases; unmatched bases: 2. CDR3 sequence (DNA): TGTGCCAGCAGTTACTCCGGGACAGGGGTCTACAATGAGCAGTTCTTC. Protein: CASSYSGTGVYNEQFF.

The CDR3 here is CASSPLEGEGWETQYF. CDR3 DNA sequence: TGTGCCAGCTCCCCCCTTGAAGGGGAAGGTTGGGAGACCCAGTACTTC. This chain uses TRBV18 with TRBJ2-5, with D perhaps matching TRBD1 (5 bases). Germline V CDR1 and CDR2: KGHSH, LQKENI. CDR3 length: 16 residues. Trimming cost V 6 bases and J 5 bases, with 22 bases left between them.

This clone was observed once. This sequence joins TRBV5-1 and TRBJ1-4; D is possibly TRBD1 (6 bases). The germline gives CDR1 SGHRS, CDR2 YFSETQ. With 0 bases removed from V and 3 bases from J, the gap between germline ends came to 6 bases. The CDR3 is made up of 14 amino acids. In DNA, the CDR3 is TGCGCCAGCAGCTTGGGGACAGCTAATGAAAAACTGTTTTTT. Translated: CASSLGTANEKLFF.

CDR3: CASSLAQGTGNTIYF. DNA of the CDR3: TGTGCCAGCAGCTTAGCACAGGGGACGGGAAACACCATATATTTT. This chain uses TRBV7-9 with TRBJ1-3, with 7 bases fitting TRBD1. J gave up 4 bases and V 0 bases, and 3 bases lay outside the gene matches. Germline CDR1 and CDR2: SEHNR and FQNEAQ (reference sequence). CDR3 length: 15 amino acids. Drawing the rest from reference TRBV7-9 and TRBJ1-3, the complete variable domain is DTGVSQNPRHKITKRGQNVTFRCDPISEHNRLYWYRQTLGQGPEFLTYFQNEAQLEKSRLLSDRFSAERPKGSFSTLEIQRTEQGDSAMYLCASSLAQGTGNTIYFGEGSWLTVV.

The rearrangement uses TRBV2 and TRBJ1-4; D not certain. CDR3 length: 16 amino acids. CDR1 and CDR2 (germline): SNHLY, FYNNEI. Between the trimmed V and J ends, which lost 3 bases and 8 bases, there was a span of 19 bases. The CDR3 nucleotides read TGTGCCAGCAGTGATAAGACAAAATCGGTGTGGGAAAAACTGTTTTTT. Translated: CASSDKTKSVWEKLFF. The variable domain in full, with the rest retrieved from reference TRBV2 and TRBJ1-4, is EPEVTQTPSHQVTQMGQEVILRCVPISNHLYFYWYRQILGQKVEFLVSFYNNEISEKSEIFDDQFSVERPDGSNFTLKIRSTKLEDSAMYFCASSDKTKSVWEKLFFGSGTQLSVL.

This rearrangement joins TRBV19 to TRBJ2-7; 9 bases match TRBD1. The CDR3 totals 14 residues. J lost 2 bases, V lost 5 bases, and 4 bases had no gene match. Germline CDR1 is LNHDA and CDR2 is SQIVND (reference sequence). The CDR3, as DNA: TGTGCCAGTAGTTCCGGGACAGGGCCCTACGAGCAGTACGTC. As protein: CASSSGTGPYEQYV.

The chain joins TRBV9 to TRBJ2-2; perhaps TRBD2 as D (6 bases). The V gene lost 3 bases and the J gene lost 5 bases, with 20 bases spanning the gap. This CDR3 is built from 17 residues. Germline loops: CDR1 SGDLS, CDR2 YYNGEE. The DNA for the CDR3 is TGTGCCAGCAGCGCCAGGGACGGCGGAGGGAGGACCGGGGAGCTGTTTTTT. This translates into CASSARDGGGRTGELFF.

CDR3 in amino acids: CASSPILQHEQQGEQYV. The DNA of the CDR3 is TGTGCCAGCAGCCCAATCCTCCAACATGAACAACAGGGCGAGCAGTACGTC. The chain combines TRBV7-9 with TRBJ2-7, with D possibly TRBD1 on 6 matching bases. V lost 5 bases and J 6 bases, leaving 26 bases between the germline ends. The germline V gene encodes CDR1 SEHNR and CDR2 FQNEAQ (reference sequence). The CDR3 totals 17 residues.

The V gene is TRBV6-5, the J gene TRBJ1-3, with D possibly matching TRBD1 (5 bases). Germline V gene lookup returns CDR1 MNHEY and CDR2 SVGAGI. Trimming removed 0 bases from V and 4 bases from J, with 10 bases in between. There are 15 residues in the CDR3. DNA for the CDR3: TGTGCCAGCAGTTACTCCGGGGGAATCGGAAACACCATATATTTT. Residues: CASSYSGGIGNTIYF.

J is TRBJ1-5 and V is TRBV6-4, with 10 nucleotides matching TRBD1. V was clipped by 6 bases and J by 7 bases; unmatched bases: 12. This CDR3 is built from 16 residues. Germline values: CDR1 MRHNA, CDR2 SNTAGT. The CDR3 reads CASSPDETGGGQPQHF. As DNA, the CDR3 is TGTGCCAGCAGCCCTGACGAGACAGGGGGCGGCCAGCCCCAGCATTTT.

In this sample, this clone turned up once. The rearrangement joins TRBV6-2 or TRBV6-3 to TRBJ2-5; 11 nucleotides agree with TRBD1. Losses at the gene ends were 0 bases for V and 2 bases for J; bases not matched to a gene: 5. The CDR3 sequence is 17 residues long. The germline V gene encodes CDR1 MNHEY and CDR2 SVGEGT. The CDR3 region has the DNA TGTGCCAGCAGTTACTCCCGGGACAGGGGGTTTCAAGAGACCCAGTACTTC. This codes for CASSYSRDRGFQETQYF.

This chain uses TRBV5-6 with TRBJ2-3; D unclear. From germline, CDR1 is SGHDT and CDR2 YYEEEE. The CDR3 runs to 15 residues. V lost 3 bases and J lost 4, with 15 bases in between. In DNA, the CDR3 is TGTGCCAGCAGCTGGAACACCGGGCCAGCAGATACGCAGTATTTT. This translates into CASSWNTGPADTQYF.

The V and J genes are TRBV2 and TRBJ1-6; D not resolved. CDR1 is SNHLY and CDR2 is FYNNEI in the germline V gene. This CDR3 has 12 residues. Trimming removed 1 base at V and 11 bases at J, with 6 bases between. CDR3 in DNA: TGTGCCAGCAGTGAAGGAGGGACACCCCTCCACTTT. It encodes CASSEGGTPLHF.

This chain connects TRBV23-1 to TRBJ2-7; 8 bases align to TRBD1. TRBV23-1 is known as an ORF, though its function is uncertain. The CDR3 length is 13 residues. V dropped 2 bases and J dropped 7; count of bases not matched to a gene: 4. CDR3: CASSQRDRREQYV. CDR3 nucleotide sequence: TGCGCCAGCAGTCAACGGGACAGGCGGGAGCAGTACGTC.

This sequence joins TRBV20-1 and TRBJ1-6; TRBD1 agrees at 7 bases. The V gene end was trimmed by 3 bases and the J gene end by 5 bases; junction bases not matched to a gene: 4. The CDR3 is 14 amino acids. Germline CDR1 is DFQATT and CDR2 is SNEGSKA (reference sequence). The CDR3 bases are TGCAGTGCTAGTCAGGGGGTGGATAATTCACCCCTCCACTTT. The encoded protein is CSASQGVDNSPLHF.

The CDR3 region has the DNA TGTGCCAGCAGCCAAGACCCGGGACTAGCGGGTCGGGAGCAGTTCTTC. It codes for CASSQDPGLAGREQFF. The chain has TRBV3-1 (or the pseudogene TRBV3-2) and TRBJ2-1, with TRBD2 identical over 12 bases. V lost 0 bases, J lost 10 bases, and 7 bases stayed unmatched. The germline V gene encodes CDR1 LGHDT and CDR2 YNNKEL (reference sequence). The CDR3 is 16 residues long.

V and J are TRBV27 and TRBJ2-7, with D perhaps matching TRBD1 (6 bases). Germline V CDR1 and CDR2: MNHEY, SMNVEV (reference sequence). This CDR3 is built from 13 residues. V gave up 7 bases and J gave up 6 bases, with 16 bases separating them. The CDR3 is CASKGQGSFEQYF. The CDR3 coding sequence is TGTGCCAGCAAGGGGCAGGGGTCTTTCGAGCAGTACTTC.

V is TRBV12-3 or TRBV12-4 and J is TRBJ2-5, with D perhaps matching TRBD1 (6 bases). CDR3 length: 13 residues. V shed 8 bases and J shed 5 bases, with 15 bases lying between them. The CDR3 DNA follows: TGTGCCAGCTCGACAGGAACGAGGGAGACCCAGTACTTC. Translation gives CASSTGTRETQYF.

The chain has TRBV3-1 (or the pseudogene TRBV3-2) and TRBJ2-5; the match to TRBD1 covers 7 bases. CDR1 is LGHDT and CDR2 is YNNKEL in the germline V gene (reference sequence). The V segment lost 4 bases and the J segment 1 base; nucleotides outside the gene matches: 3. The length of the CDR3 is 14 residues. The DNA for the CDR3 is TGTGCCAGCAGCCCGAGGACAGGCCAAGAGACCCAGTACTTC. It codes for CASSPRTGQETQYF.

V and J are TRBV18 and TRBJ2-2, with D perhaps TRBD2 (5 bases). The CDR3 contains 14 residues. CDR1 is KGHSH, CDR2 LQKENI, per germline. V lost 4 bases, J lost 2 bases, and 8 bases lay in between. The CDR3, as DNA: TGTGCCAGCTCACACGGGGTAAACACCGGGGAGCTGTTTTTT. Residues: CASSHGVNTGELFF.

The chain joins TRBV6-5 to TRBJ2-1; D remains ambiguous. Deletions cut 4 bases from V and 3 bases from J, with 7 bases between. CDR1 and CDR2 from the germline V gene are MNHEY and SVGAGI. This CDR3 contains 13 residues. CDR3 nucleotide sequence: TGTGCCAGCAGTTTGAGCTACTACAATGAGCAGTTCTTC. It encodes CASSLSYYNEQFF.

The gene calls are TRBV30 and TRBJ2-7; possible D gene TRBD2, 5 bases. There are 14 residues in the CDR3. V was pared by 0 bases and J by 4 bases, with 13 bases between. Germline lookup yields CDR1 GTSNPN and CDR2 SVGIG (reference sequence). The CDR3 region is CAWSVSVGIYEQYF. CDR3 nucleotides: TGTGCCTGGAGTGTCTCCGTCGGGATTTACGAGCAGTACTTC.

The V and J genes are TRBV10-2 and TRBJ2-7; D possibly matches TRBD1 or TRBD2 (5 bases each). V lost 2 bases and J 2 bases, leaving 13 bases between the germline ends. The CDR3 covers 15 residues. Germline CDR1 is WSHSY and CDR2 is SAAADI. CDR3 in amino acids: CASSERVGAAYEQYF. The CDR3 DNA sequence: TGCGCCAGCAGTGAGAGGGTCGGGGCCGCCTACGAGCAGTACTTC.

CDR3 sequence (DNA): TGTGCCAGCAGCTACGGCGGGACTTTCTCCTACGAGCAGTACGTC. Protein sequence: CASSYGGTFSYEQYV. This rearrangement joins TRBV13 to TRBJ2-7, with D maybe TRBD2 (6 bases). Trimming took 4 bases from V and 0 from J, leaving 13 bases between them. Germline CDR1 PRHDT, CDR2 FYEKMQ (reference sequence). This CDR3 spans 15 amino acids.